The 29 T cell receptor beta chains listed next were all sequenced from one sample in a study of T-cell memory formation after mild COVID-19. TCRdb re-analysed the 5' RACE reads in MiXCR, keeping a single row per CDR3 protein. The sample includes just over 60,000 distinct CDR3 sequences, about a tenth of them seen just once. Sequencing was performed on PBMCs or a T cell subset sorted from them (not recorded which). These receptors all come from a man in his late teens or twenties who had mild COVID-19 (a few samples of this study predate the infection). Cell type and time point are not known.

The chain carries TRBV20-1 and TRBJ1-1; TRBD1 aligns across 7 bases. Germline CDR1 and CDR2: DFQATT and SNEGSKA (reference sequence). Trimming cost V 0 bases and J 4 bases; bases outside gene matches: 8. CDR3 length: 15 residues. The CDR3 here is CSARDFLTGSTEAFF. The CDR3 DNA is TGCAGTGCTAGAGATTTCCTGACAGGGAGCACTGAAGCTTTCTTT.

The chain couples TRBV12-3 or TRBV12-4 to TRBJ2-2, with 9 bases fitting TRBD1. This CDR3 has 15 residues. J gave up 2 bases and V 7 bases, and 5 bases lay outside the gene matches. CDR3 bases: TGTGCCAGCACCACGACAGGGGGAAACACCGGGGAGCTGTTTTTT. Residues: CASTTTGGNTGELFF.

This clonotype was picked up a small number of times. The rearrangement links TRBV6-5 to TRBJ1-2, with D perhaps TRBD1 (6 bases). CDR1 is MNHEY and CDR2 is SVGAGI in the germline V gene. The V gene lost 5 bases and the J gene lost 7 bases, with 11 bases spanning the gap. This CDR3 contains 12 residues. CDR3 sequence reads: CASSHLQGGYTF. CDR3 DNA: TGTGCCAGCAGTCACTTACAGGGTGGCTACACCTTC.

This clonotype has a single count. The genes are TRBV4-2 and TRBJ2-5; 9 nucleotides agree with TRBD1. Germline-derived CDR1 and CDR2 are LGHNA and YNFKEQ. This CDR3 is 15 amino acids long. V was pared by 2 bases and J by 5 bases, with 6 bases of the junction left unmatched. For the CDR3, the DNA is TGTGCCAGCAGCCAAATTCCGGGACAGGGTGAGACCCAGTACTTC. This encodes CASSQIPGQGETQYF.

The chain has TRBV4-1 and TRBJ2-1; 8 bases match TRBD1. V dropped 2 bases and J dropped 4; count of bases not matched to a gene: 7. The CDR3 runs 16 residues. CDR1 and CDR2 from the germline V gene are MGHRA and YSYEKL. Here the CDR3 reads CASSQSGTGTYNEQFF. In nucleotides, the CDR3 is TGCGCCAGCAGCCAATCTGGGACAGGAACGTACAATGAGCAGTTCTTC.

J is TRBJ2-2 and V is TRBV4-3; maybe TRBD2 (5 bases). In germline, CDR1 is LGHNA, CDR2 YSLEER. The CDR3 is 18 amino acids. With 0 bases removed from V and 1 base from J, the gap between germline ends came to 15 bases. CDR3 bases: TGCGCCAGCAGCCAAGAGCAGCAGCGGCCACTGAACACCGGGGAGCTGTTTTTT. Residues: CASSQEQQRPLNTGELFF.

The V call is TRBV29-1, the J call TRBJ1-1; 9 nucleotides agree with TRBD1. Germline lookup yields CDR1 SQVTM and CDR2 ANQGSEA. Losses at the gene ends were 6 bases for V and 0 bases for J; bases not matched to a gene: 5. This CDR3 comprises 14 residues. CDR3 in amino acids: CSVIQGAVNTEAFF. In DNA form, the CDR3 reads TGCAGCGTAATACAGGGGGCGGTGAACACTGAAGCTTTCTTT.

A few counts support this clonotype. J is TRBJ2-7 and V is TRBV28; D perhaps matches TRBD1 (6 bases). From germline, CDR1 is MDHEN and CDR2 SYDVKM. The CDR3 is made up of 15 amino acids. V shed 4 bases and J shed 4 bases, with 17 bases lying between them. CDR3 amino acids: CASSSSVGTPYEQYV. CDR3 DNA sequence: TGTGCCAGCAGTTCCTCCGTAGGGACACCTTACGAGCAGTACGTC.

The gene calls are TRBV2 and TRBJ2-3, with D maybe TRBD1 (5 bases). CDR1 and CDR2 from the germline V gene are SNHLY and FYNNEI. The CDR3 sequence is 14 residues long. Trimming cost V 6 bases and J 3 bases, with 13 bases left between them. The CDR3: CASRSGLRTDTQYF. CDR3 nucleotides: TGTGCCAGCAGATCAGGGCTGAGGACAGATACGCAGTATTTT.

The rearrangement joins TRBV5-1 to TRBJ2-5; TRBD1 might be the D (5 bases). The CDR3 spans 15 residues. Trimming removed 3 bases at V and 3 bases at J, with 15 bases between. From germline, CDR1 is SGHRS and CDR2 YFSETQ. CDR3 DNA: TGCGCCAGCAGCTCGATGGGGCACTCAGAAGAGACCCAGTACTTC. Translating it yields CASSSMGHSEETQYF.

This rearrangement joins TRBV11-2 to TRBJ1-2; the D gene is possibly TRBD1 (5 bases). Germline values: CDR1 SGHAT, CDR2 FQNNGV. This CDR3 spans 12 amino acids. V was clipped by 5 bases and J by 3 bases, with 7 bases between them. The CDR3 DNA is TGTGCCAGCAGCGTGGGGGACTATGGCTACACCTTC. It encodes CASSVGDYGYTF.

This rearrangement joins TRBV6-2 or TRBV6-3 to TRBJ2-7, with D possibly being TRBD1 (6 bases). From germline, CDR1 is MNHEY and CDR2 SVGEGT. This CDR3 region has 14 residues. Deletions cut 5 bases from V and 2 bases from J, with 13 bases between. CDR3 residues: CASSGQQGPYEQYV. As DNA, the CDR3 is TGTGCCAGCAGTGGACAACAGGGCCCCTACGAGCAGTACGTC.

This clonotype has more than one count but fewer than ten. The chain is built from TRBV12-3 or TRBV12-4 and TRBJ1-1, with D perhaps matching TRBD1 (5 bases). This CDR3 spans 13 amino acids. The V end was cut by 8 bases, the J end by 5 bases, with 15 bases between. CDR3 DNA: TGTGCCAGCGGGGCCCAGGGTCAGACTGAAGCTTTCTTT. The encoded protein is CASGAQGQTEAFF.

Ten or more counts support this clonotype. The chain combines TRBV12-3 or TRBV12-4 with TRBJ2-3, with 8 bases aligning to TRBD1. Trimming took 4 bases from V and 7 from J; bases not matched to a gene: 10. The CDR3 runs 15 residues. This CDR3 reads CASSSDREAPYTQYF. Here the CDR3 DNA reads TGTGCCAGCAGTTCGGACAGGGAGGCGCCTTATACGCAGTATTTT.

This clonotype was detected a few times. The V gene is TRBV20-1, the J gene TRBJ2-3; D is unclear. V was clipped by 0 bases and J by 1 base, with 5 bases between them. Germline CDR1 DFQATT, CDR2 SNEGSKA (reference sequence). The CDR3 length is 13 residues. The CDR3 nucleotides read TGCAGTGCTAGAGATCAGGGCACAGATACGCAGTATTTT. Translated: CSARDQGTDTQYF.

The chain links TRBV20-1 to TRBJ2-5; no clear D. The CDR3 consists of 14 residues. Trimming pared 4 bases from V and 0 bases from J, leaving 12 bases between. Germline assignment: CDR1 DFQATT and CDR2 SNEGSKA (reference sequence). The CDR3 region is CSATRPSYQETQYF. The CDR3 DNA reads TGCAGTGCTACCCGCCCCTCTTACCAAGAGACCCAGTACTTC.

This clonotype has a count of ten or more. V is TRBV7-8 and J is TRBJ1-1, with a weak D call TRBD1 (5 bases). The ends were cut back, 1 base at V and 4 bases at J, with 16 bases in the middle. Germline V gene lookup returns CDR1 SGHVS and CDR2 FQNEAQ. This CDR3 has 16 amino acids. CDR3 in amino acids: CASSLVPGLILTEAFF. CDR3 coding DNA: TGTGCCAGCAGCTTAGTTCCAGGGCTTATCCTCACTGAAGCTTTCTTT.

The table lists this clonotype with a few counts. The chain recombines TRBV4-3 with TRBJ2-3, with TRBD2 matching over 8 bases. The CDR3 has 16 amino acids. V lost 3 bases and J lost 4; bases outside the gene matches: 9. Germline V lookup: CDR1 LGHNA, CDR2 YSLEER. The CDR3 reads CASSQDTSGGSDTQYF. Written as DNA, the CDR3 is TGCGCCAGCAGCCAGGATACAAGCGGGGGCTCAGATACGCAGTATTTT.

This clonotype showed up just a few times. The genes are TRBV6-5 and TRBJ1-1, with 10 bases identical to TRBD1. This CDR3 has 15 residues. Germline lookup yields CDR1 MNHEY and CDR2 SVGAGI. The V gene end was trimmed by 5 bases and the J gene end by 0 bases; junction bases not matched to a gene: 3. The CDR3, as DNA: TGTGCCAGCAGTCGACAGGGGGCCATGAACACTGAAGCTTTCTTT. It is translated as CASSRQGAMNTEAFF.

This rearrangement joins TRBV18 to TRBJ2-3; TRBD2 aligns across 7 bases. This CDR3 has 16 amino acids. Germline V gene data show CDR1 as KGHSH and CDR2 as LQKENI. Trimming removed 6 bases from V and 3 bases from J; junction bases left unmatched: 12. The CDR3 loop is CASSDMRRGNTDTQYF. The CDR3 DNA sequence: TGTGCCAGCTCTGACATGAGGCGGGGGAATACAGATACGCAGTATTTT.

This clonotype was observed at least ten times. Written as DNA, the CDR3 is TGCGCCAGCAGCCCCCGACGGGGGGGCGGGTCGGATACGCAGTATTTT. Translating it yields CASSPRRGGGSDTQYF. This rearrangement joins TRBV4-3 to TRBJ2-3, with 8 bases that match TRBD2. The CDR3 sequence is 16 residues long. The trim removed 4 bases at V and 6 bases at J, leaving 12 bases unmatched. CDR1 LGHNA and CDR2 YSLEER come from the germline V gene.

Concerning this clonotype: A junction end diverges from the germline sequence, so it may reflect a read error. V gene TRBV7-9 combines with J gene TRBJ2-1; D uncertain. Germline V CDR1 and CDR2: SEHNR, FQNEAQ (reference sequence). There are 11 residues in the CDR3. The CDR3 nucleotides read TGTGCCAGCAGCTTATTCCATGAGAAGTTCTTC. This sequence encodes CASSLFHEKFF. Filled out from reference TRBV7-9 and TRBJ2-1, the complete variable domain reads DTGVSQNPRHKITKRGQNVTFRCDPISEHNRLYWYRQTLGQGPEFLTYFQNEAQLEKSRLLSDRFSAERPKGSFSTLEIQRTEQGDSAMYLCASSLFHEKFFGPGTRLTVL.

The chain uses TRBV20-1 and TRBJ2-2; D tentatively reads TRBD1 or TRBD2 (5 bases each). This CDR3 contains 15 residues. Trimming cost V 5 bases and J 3 bases, with 16 bases left between them. CDR1 and CDR2 (germline): DFQATT, SNEGSKA (reference sequence). CDR3 coding DNA: TGCAGTGCTGCCGGGACCCACTCCGACACCGGGGAGCTGTTTTTT. Protein sequence: CSAAGTHSDTGELFF.

This clonotype came up many times. The chain joins TRBV5-1 to TRBJ2-3, with TRBD1 identical over 8 bases. V trimming: 5 bases; J trimming: 2 bases; junction bases outside the gene matches: 7. Germline CDR1 is SGHRS and CDR2 is YFSETQ. The CDR3 sequence is 15 residues long. Here the CDR3 reads CASSRWDRNTDTQYF. CDR3 nucleotides: TGCGCCAGCAGTCGATGGGACAGGAACACAGATACGCAGTATTTT.

This clonotype was recorded a few times. The chain links TRBV6-2 or TRBV6-3 to TRBJ2-5; 13 bases align to TRBD2. V lost 0 bases, J lost 5 bases, and 12 bases stayed unmatched. The CDR3 has 19 amino acids. Germline CDR1 and CDR2: MNHEY and SVGEGT. The DNA for the CDR3 is TGTGCCAGCAGTTACTCCGTTGGACTAGCGGGGGAAAGGAGGGAGACCCAGTACTTC. It specifies CASSYSVGLAGERRETQYF.

This clonotype was recorded many times. The chain links TRBV12-3 or TRBV12-4 to TRBJ2-5; 10 bases fit TRBD2. V lost 5 bases to trimming and J lost 2 bases; unmatched junction nucleotides: 2. This CDR3 is built from 14 residues. This chain's CDR3 is CASSGAGGQETQYF. CDR3 in DNA: TGTGCCAGCAGTGGAGCGGGGGGGCAAGAGACCCAGTACTTC.

This clonotype was seen a few times. This chain joins TRBV24-1 and TRBJ2-5; D may be TRBD1 (5 bases). The CDR3 consists of 13 residues. Germline V gene lookup returns CDR1 KGHDR and CDR2 SFDVKD. With 4 bases removed from V and 5 bases from J, the gap between germline ends came to 10 bases. The CDR3 nucleotides are TGTGCCACCAGTGACCCCAGGGTCGAGACCCAGTACTTC. Encoded protein: CATSDPRVETQYF.

This clonotype was counted many times. V is TRBV20-1 and J is TRBJ2-5, with 8 bases fitting TRBD1. Looked up from germline, CDR1 is DFQATT and CDR2 is SNEGSKA (reference sequence). V trimming: 2 bases; J trimming: 5 bases; junction bases outside the gene matches: 4. The CDR3 is made up of 13 amino acids. The CDR3 coding sequence is TGCAGTGCTAGACGCGGACAGGGCGAGACCCAGTACTTC. Its protein product is CSARRGQGETQYF.

This clonotype was found a few times. CDR3 protein: CAISDWQSNEKLFF. The CDR3 DNA is TGTGCCATCAGTGACTGGCAGAGTAATGAAAAACTGTTTTTT. The genes are TRBV10-3 and TRBJ1-4; D is uncertain. CDR1 and CDR2 from the germline V gene are ENHRY and SYGVKD. Trimming shortened V by 3 bases and J by 4 bases, and 9 bases separated the two germline ends. The CDR3 consists of 14 residues.